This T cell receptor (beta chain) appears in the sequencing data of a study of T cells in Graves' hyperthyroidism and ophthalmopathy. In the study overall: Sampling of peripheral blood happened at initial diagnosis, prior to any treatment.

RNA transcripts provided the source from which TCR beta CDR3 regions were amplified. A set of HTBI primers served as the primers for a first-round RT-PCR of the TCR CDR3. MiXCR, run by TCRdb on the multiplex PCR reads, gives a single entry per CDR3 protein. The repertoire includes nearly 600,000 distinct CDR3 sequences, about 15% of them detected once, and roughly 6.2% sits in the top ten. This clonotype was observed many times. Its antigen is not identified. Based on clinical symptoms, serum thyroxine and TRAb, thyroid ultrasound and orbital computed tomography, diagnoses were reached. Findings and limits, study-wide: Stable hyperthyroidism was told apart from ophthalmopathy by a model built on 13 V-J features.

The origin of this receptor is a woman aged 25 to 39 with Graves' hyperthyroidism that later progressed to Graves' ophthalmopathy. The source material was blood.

CDR3 sequence reads: CASSYPQGQETQYF. CDR3 in DNA: TGTGCCAGCAGTTACCCGCAGGGACAAGAGACCCAGTACTTC. The chain uses TRBV6-5 and TRBJ2-5; a possible D gene is TRBD1 (5 bases). There are 14 residues in the CDR3. V lost 2 bases, J lost 2 bases, and 9 bases lay in between. Germline V gene sequence: CDR1 MNHEY, CDR2 SVGAGI.